The source of this T cell receptor beta chain is a study of CD8 T cells in Susac syndrome. From germline, CDR1 is SQVTM and CDR2 ANQGSEA. CDR3 length equals 19 residues. V lost 3 bases and J lost 1, with 22 bases in between. This clonotype was counted a single time. CD8+ and CD4+ T cells circulating in blood were sequenced for TCR beta. RNA in amounts of roughly 0.5 to 1 ug was reverse transcribed with random hexamers. TCRdb re-called the immunoSEQ multiplex PCR reads through MiXCR, storing one row per CDR3 protein. Of roughly 140,000 distinct CDR3 sequences in the sample, roughly 94% are singletons; the top ten hold around 0.29%.

The sample consisted of CD8+ T cells from PBMCs. The receptor was derived from a human donor in good health. The chain joins TRBV29-1 to TRBJ2-6; D is undetermined. CDR3 residues: CSVEVSFSGTPSGANVLTF. The CDR3 DNA follows: TGCAGCGTTGAGGTATCCTTCTCGGGCACTCCTTCTGGGGCCAACGTCCTGACTTTC.